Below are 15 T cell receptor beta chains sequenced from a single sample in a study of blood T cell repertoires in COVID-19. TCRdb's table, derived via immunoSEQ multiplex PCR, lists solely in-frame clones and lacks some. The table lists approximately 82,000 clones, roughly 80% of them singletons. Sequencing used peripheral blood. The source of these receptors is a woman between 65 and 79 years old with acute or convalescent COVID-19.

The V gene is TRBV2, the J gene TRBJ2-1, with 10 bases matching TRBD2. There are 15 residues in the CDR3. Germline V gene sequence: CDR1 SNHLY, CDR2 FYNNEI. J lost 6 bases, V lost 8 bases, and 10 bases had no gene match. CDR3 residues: CASSEIRLAGNEQFF. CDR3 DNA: TGTGCCAGCTCCGAAATTCGACTAGCGGGCAATGAGCAGTTCTTC.

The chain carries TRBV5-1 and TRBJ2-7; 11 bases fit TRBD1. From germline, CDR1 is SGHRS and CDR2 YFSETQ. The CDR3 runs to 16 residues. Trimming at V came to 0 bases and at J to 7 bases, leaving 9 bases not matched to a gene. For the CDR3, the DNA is TGCGCCAGCAGCTTGGCCTTCGGACAGGGGGCGGGTGAGCAGTACTTC. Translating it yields CASSLAFGQGAGEQYF.

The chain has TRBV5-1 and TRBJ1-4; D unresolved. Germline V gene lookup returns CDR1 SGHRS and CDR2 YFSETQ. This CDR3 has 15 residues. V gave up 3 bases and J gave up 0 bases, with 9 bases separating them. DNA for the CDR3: TGCGCCAGCAGCTCCTCTAGTGCAACTAATGAAAAACTGTTTTTT. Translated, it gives CASSSSSATNEKLFF.

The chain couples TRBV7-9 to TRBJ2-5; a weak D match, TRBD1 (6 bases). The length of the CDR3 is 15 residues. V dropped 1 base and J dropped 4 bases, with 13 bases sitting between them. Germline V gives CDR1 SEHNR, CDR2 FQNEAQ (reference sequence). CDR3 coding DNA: TGTGCCAGCAGCTTAGAAGCAGGGGCGGCAGAGACCCAGTACTTC. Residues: CASSLEAGAAETQYF.

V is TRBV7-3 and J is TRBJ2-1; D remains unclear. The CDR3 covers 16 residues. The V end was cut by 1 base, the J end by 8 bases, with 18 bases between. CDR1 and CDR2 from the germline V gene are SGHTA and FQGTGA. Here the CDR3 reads CASSLRPRSTYDEQFF. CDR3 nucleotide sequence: TGTGCCAGCAGCTTAAGGCCGAGGAGTACGTACGATGAGCAGTTCTTC.

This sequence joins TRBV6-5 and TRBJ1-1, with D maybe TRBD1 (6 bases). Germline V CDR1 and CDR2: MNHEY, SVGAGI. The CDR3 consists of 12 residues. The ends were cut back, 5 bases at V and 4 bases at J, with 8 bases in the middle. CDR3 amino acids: CASSRGSTEAFF. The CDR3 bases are TGTGCCAGCAGTAGGGGGAGCACTGAAGCTTTCTTT.

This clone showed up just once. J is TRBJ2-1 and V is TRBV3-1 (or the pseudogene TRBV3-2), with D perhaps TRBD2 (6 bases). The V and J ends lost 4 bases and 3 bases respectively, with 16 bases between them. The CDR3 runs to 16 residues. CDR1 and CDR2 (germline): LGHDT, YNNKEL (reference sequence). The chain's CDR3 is CASSPSGTGYYNEQFF. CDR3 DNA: TGTGCCAGCAGCCCCTCAGGGACTGGATACTACAATGAGCAGTTCTTC.

The CDR3 spells CASSPADRVGEQYF. The CDR3 nucleotides are TGTGCCAGCAGCCCAGCGGACAGGGTGGGCGAGCAGTACTTC. The chain combines TRBV7-2 with TRBJ2-7, with TRBD1 identical over 8 bases. Per germline, CDR1 SGHTA and CDR2 FQGNSA. This CDR3 has 14 amino acids. The junction had 9 bases not matched to a gene; V was cut back by 5 bases and J by 6 bases. The full variable domain, with the rest looked up from reference TRBV7-2 and TRBJ2-7, is GAGVSQSPSNKVTEKGKDVELRCDPISGHTALYWYRQSLGQGLEFLIYFQGNSAPDKSGLPSDRFSAERTGGSVSTLTIQRTQQEDSAVYLCASSPADRVGEQYFGPGTRLTVT.

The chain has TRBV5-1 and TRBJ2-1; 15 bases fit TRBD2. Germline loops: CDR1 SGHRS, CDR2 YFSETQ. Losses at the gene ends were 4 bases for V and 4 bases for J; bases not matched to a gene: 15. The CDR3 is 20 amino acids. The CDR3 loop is CASSKGTSGRLLTLYNEQFF. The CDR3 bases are TGCGCCAGCAGCAAGGGGACTAGCGGGAGGCTCCTGACACTTTACAATGAGCAGTTCTTC.

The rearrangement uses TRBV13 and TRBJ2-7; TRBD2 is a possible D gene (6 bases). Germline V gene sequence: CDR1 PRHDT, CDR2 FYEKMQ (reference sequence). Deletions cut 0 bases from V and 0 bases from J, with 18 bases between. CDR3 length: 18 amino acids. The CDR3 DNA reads TGTGCCAGCAGCTTAGGCTTTATCCCGGGACTCAGCTCCTACGAGCAGTACTTC. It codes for CASSLGFIPGLSSYEQYF.

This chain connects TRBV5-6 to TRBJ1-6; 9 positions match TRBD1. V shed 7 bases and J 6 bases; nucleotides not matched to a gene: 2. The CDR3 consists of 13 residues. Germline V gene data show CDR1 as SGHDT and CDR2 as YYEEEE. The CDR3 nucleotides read TGTGCCAGCCGGGGACAGGGTAATTCACCCCTCCACTTT. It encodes CASRGQGNSPLHF.

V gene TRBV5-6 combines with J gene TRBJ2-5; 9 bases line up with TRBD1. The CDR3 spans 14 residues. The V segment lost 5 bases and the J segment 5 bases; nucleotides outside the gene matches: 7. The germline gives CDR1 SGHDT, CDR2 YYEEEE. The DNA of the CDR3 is TGTGCCAGCAGGGGTACAGGGGGCCGTGAGACCCAGTACTTC. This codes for CASRGTGGRETQYF.

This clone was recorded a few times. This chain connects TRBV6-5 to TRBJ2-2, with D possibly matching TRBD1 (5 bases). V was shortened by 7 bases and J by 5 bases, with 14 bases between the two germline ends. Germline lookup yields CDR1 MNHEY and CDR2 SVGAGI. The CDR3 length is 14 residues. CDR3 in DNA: TGTGCCAGCACCGACAGCAAAAGAACCGGGGAGCTGTTTTTT. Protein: CASTDSKRTGELFF.

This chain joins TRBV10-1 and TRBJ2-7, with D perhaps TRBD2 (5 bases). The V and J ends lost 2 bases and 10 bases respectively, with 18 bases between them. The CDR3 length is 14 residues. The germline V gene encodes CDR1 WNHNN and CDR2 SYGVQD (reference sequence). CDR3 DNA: TGCGCCAGCAGTGAGCCCGCCGCCCCGGGGTATCAGTACTTC. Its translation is CASSEPAAPGYQYF.

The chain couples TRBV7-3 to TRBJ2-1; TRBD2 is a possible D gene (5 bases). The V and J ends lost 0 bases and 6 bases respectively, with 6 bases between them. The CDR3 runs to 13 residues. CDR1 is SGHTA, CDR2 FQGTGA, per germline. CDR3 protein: CASSLTRGNEQFF. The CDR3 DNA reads TGTGCCAGCAGCTTAACTCGGGGCAATGAGCAGTTCTTC.